This T cell receptor (beta chain) was identified in a study of blood T cell repertoires in COVID-19. About the study: There were acute and convalescent COVID-19 samples, and they came from the United States, Italy and Spain. T cells, B-cell-depleted T cells, or PBMCs supplied cDNA or gDNA.

V was trimmed by 6 bases and J by 7 bases, leaving 19 bases between them. Per the germline V gene, CDR1 is MNHEY and CDR2 is SVGAGI. CDR3 size: 15 residues. Seattle participants joined during active infection and were tracked over time. Per the original methods: Reference gene primer amplification gave nucleated cell count estimates. Repertoires were generated with immunoSEQ multiplex PCR, while TCRdb's copy carries only in-frame clones and drops some. Clonal size and the V and J genes are those of that table, whereas D and trimming came from the DNA. The data show some 270,000 clones, approximately 85% seen once.

J is TRBJ2-1 and V is TRBV6-5; D possibly corresponds to TRBD2 (6 bases). The sample comprised peripheral blood. The TCR was taken from a woman older than 75 with COVID-19, enrolled during active disease. The CDR3 loop reads CASSYGYRRANEQFF. CDR3 coding DNA: TGTGCCAGCAGCTACGGGTACAGGAGGGCGAATGAGCAGTTCTTC.